The 24 T cell receptor beta chains in this list originate from one sample, sequenced in a study of blood T cell repertoires in COVID-19. Profiled with immunoSEQ multiplex PCR; TCRdb holds only in-frame clones, not every one. The sample has around 72,000 clones, 80% to 95% seen once; the top ten hold about an eighth. Sample: peripheral blood. The receptor source for this set is a human donor with active COVID-19. The donor label of this sample is uncertain.

This clone appeared a single time. The CDR3 is CASSPFRDSDTQYF. Here the CDR3 DNA reads TGTGCCAGCTCACCATTCCGGGACAGCGATACGCAGTATTTT. The chain couples TRBV18 to TRBJ2-3; 7 bases match TRBD1. After removal of 2 bases from V and 6 bases from J, the junction contained 5 bases not matched to a gene. CDR1 is KGHSH and CDR2 is LQKENI in the germline V gene. There are 14 residues in the CDR3.

This rearrangement joins TRBV12-5 to TRBJ2-3; 11 positions agree with TRBD2. CDR3 length: 17 residues. Trimming removed 3 bases from V and 0 bases from J; junction bases left unmatched: 5. Germline V lookup: CDR1 LGHNT, CDR2 FRNRAP. The CDR3 loop reads CASGFYSGRASTDTQYF. The CDR3, as DNA: TGTGCTAGTGGTTTCTATAGCGGGAGGGCTAGCACAGATACGCAGTATTTT.

This rearrangement joins TRBV7-9 to TRBJ1-2; no reliable D call. The CDR3 runs to 13 residues. Deletions cut 1 base from V and 4 bases from J, with 7 bases between. In germline, CDR1 is SEHNR, CDR2 FQNEAQ (reference sequence). For the CDR3, the DNA is TGTGCCAGCAGCTTAGGCGGGGTCTATGGCTACACCTTC. Translation gives CASSLGGVYGYTF. Variable domain in full (rest from reference TRBV7-9 and TRBJ1-2): DTGVSQNPRHKITKRGQNVTFRCDPISEHNRLYWYRQTLGQGPEFLTYFQNEAQLEKSRLLSDRFSAERPKGSFSTLEIQRTEQGDSAMYLCASSLGGVYGYTFGSGTRLTVV.

The rearrangement links TRBV11-3 to TRBJ2-1, with D unresolved. Germline V CDR1 and CDR2: SGHNT, YENEEA. This CDR3 is built from 13 residues. V was shortened by 5 bases and J by 4 bases, with 9 bases between the two germline ends. CDR3 amino acids: CASSPLSYNEQFF. The CDR3 region has the DNA TGTGCCAGCAGCCCTCTTAGTTACAATGAGCAGTTCTTC.

V is TRBV6-5 and J is TRBJ1-1; D remains ambiguous. The ends were cut back, 4 bases at V and 0 bases at J, with 6 bases in the middle. CDR1 and CDR2 (germline): MNHEY, SVGAGI. The CDR3 sequence is 13 residues long. CDR3 residues: CASSSHVNTEAFF. DNA of the CDR3: TGTGCCAGCAGTTCACACGTGAACACTGAAGCTTTCTTT.

This clone came up once. The chain combines TRBV19 with TRBJ2-7, with 14 bases aligning to TRBD2. V was clipped by 7 bases and J by 2 bases; unmatched bases: 4. The CDR3 spans 15 residues. The germline V gene has CDR1 LNHDA and CDR2 SQIVND (reference sequence). CDR3 protein: CASTPGLAGAYEQYF. The CDR3 bases are TGTGCCAGTACCCCGGGACTAGCGGGAGCCTACGAGCAGTACTTC. Full variable domain (missing parts from reference TRBV19 and TRBJ2-7): DGGITQSPKYLFRKEGQNVTLSCEQNLNHDAMYWYRQDPGQGLRLIYYSQIVNDFQKGDIAEGYSVSREKKESFPLTVTSAQKNPTAFYLCASTPGLAGAYEQYFGPGTRLTVT.

The chain links TRBV11-2 to TRBJ1-6, with D perhaps matching TRBD1 (6 bases). Germline-derived CDR1 and CDR2 are SGHAT and FQNNGV. The CDR3 runs to 13 residues. The germline V and J ends were trimmed by 6 bases and 10 bases, with 13 bases remaining between them. The CDR3 sequence: CASRGGARSPLHF. CDR3 sequence (DNA): TGTGCCAGCAGGGGGGGGGCACGGTCACCCCTCCACTTT.

This sequence joins TRBV2 and TRBJ1-1; D uncertain. Germline V lookup: CDR1 SNHLY, CDR2 FYNNEI. The CDR3 totals 13 residues. The V and J ends lost 3 bases and 3 bases respectively, with 8 bases between them. This CDR3 reads CASSEERHTEAFF. The CDR3 nucleotides read TGTGCCAGCAGTGAGGAGAGACACACTGAAGCTTTCTTT. The full variable domain, in which reference TRBV2 and TRBJ1-1 provide the parts outside the CDR3, is EPEVTQTPSHQVTQMGQEVILRCVPISNHLYFYWYRQILGQKVEFLVSFYNNEISEKSEIFDDQFSVERPDGSNFTLKIRSTKLEDSAMYFCASSEERHTEAFFGQGTRLTVV.

The V call is TRBV7-9, the J call TRBJ1-6; 8 bases fit TRBD1. The junction had 9 bases not matched to a gene; V was cut back by 4 bases and J by 7 bases. The CDR3 is made up of 16 amino acids. CDR1 and CDR2 (germline): SEHNR, FQNEAQ (reference sequence). The CDR3 nucleotides read TGTGCCAGCAGCTCGCCCGGGACAGGCCCAAATTCACCCCTCCACTTT. Residues: CASSSPGTGPNSPLHF.

This clone was counted between two and nine times. This chain uses TRBV2 with TRBJ2-1, with 7 bases identical to TRBD2. This CDR3 is 13 amino acids long. The germline CDR1 and CDR2 sequences are SNHLY and FYNNEI. J was trimmed by 8 bases and V by 7 bases; bases with no gene match: 8. In DNA form, the CDR3 reads TGTGCCAGCACCCGGGAGGCAAGGGATGAGCAGTTCTTC. This gives the protein CASTREARDEQFF.

The chain combines TRBV28 with TRBJ2-7; 8 bases map to TRBD1. The V gene's germline CDR1 is MDHEN and CDR2 SYDVKM. This CDR3 region has 14 residues. V lost 4 bases, J lost 3 bases, and 5 bases stayed unmatched. The CDR3 region is CASSSHDRGYEQYF. The CDR3 DNA reads TGTGCCAGCAGTTCTCACGACAGGGGCTACGAGCAGTACTTC.

This clone was recorded only once. This chain uses TRBV28 with TRBJ1-4; tentative D call: TRBD1 (6 bases). The germline V and J ends were trimmed by 6 bases and 7 bases, with 15 bases remaining between them. The V gene's germline CDR1 is MDHEN and CDR2 SYDVKM. This CDR3 spans 14 amino acids. The CDR3 here is CASSITGTSEKLFF. In nucleotides, the CDR3 is TGTGCCAGCAGCATAACAGGGACGAGTGAAAAACTGTTTTTT. The entire variable domain, with the rest obtained from reference TRBV28 and TRBJ1-4, is as follows: DVKVTQSSRYLVKRTGEKVFLECVQDMDHENMFWYRQDPGLGLRLIYFSYDVKMKEKGDIPEGYSVSREKKERFSLILESASTNQTSMYLCASSITGTSEKLFFGSGTQLSVL.

V gene TRBV5-1 combines with J gene TRBJ2-3; 8 bases are a match to TRBD1. This CDR3 is built from 13 residues. J was trimmed by 5 bases and V by 2 bases; bases with no gene match: 1. Germline loops: CDR1 SGHRS, CDR2 YFSETQ. In DNA, the CDR3 is TGCGCCAGCAGCTTACAGGGGGTAGATACGCAGTATTTT. Protein product: CASSLQGVDTQYF.

The count of this clone is one. V gene TRBV6-5 combines with J gene TRBJ1-2; possible D gene TRBD1, 6 bases. Trimming pared 7 bases from V and 4 bases from J, leaving 13 bases between. This CDR3 has 13 amino acids. Germline values: CDR1 MNHEY, CDR2 SVGAGI. CDR3 amino acids: CASTDRRSYGYTF. As DNA, the CDR3 is TGTGCCAGCACCGACAGGCGCAGCTATGGCTACACCTTC.

The V call is TRBV24-1, the J call TRBJ2-1; 8 bases agree with TRBD1. V lost 4 bases, J lost 2 bases, and 9 bases stayed unmatched. This CDR3 has 17 amino acids. Germline V gives CDR1 KGHDR, CDR2 SFDVKD. The CDR3 bases are TGTGCCACCAGTGACCCTGACAGGGGAGCCCCCTACAATGAGCAGTTCTTC. Protein product: CATSDPDRGAPYNEQFF.

The V gene is TRBV6-2 or TRBV6-3, the J gene TRBJ2-5, with D maybe TRBD2 (5 bases). CDR3 length equals 13 residues. CDR1 and CDR2 from the germline V gene are MNHEY and SVGEGT. V gave up 2 bases and J gave up 2 bases, with 6 bases separating them. The CDR3 protein is CASSYGGQETQYF. The CDR3 nucleotides are TGTGCCAGCAGTTACGGCGGGCAAGAGACCCAGTACTTC.

J is TRBJ2-1 and V is TRBV19, with TRBD2 matching over 9 bases. The CDR3 totals 18 residues. Germline loops: CDR1 LNHDA, CDR2 SQIVND (reference sequence). The V gene end was trimmed by 10 bases and the J gene end by 0 bases; junction bases not matched to a gene: 16. CDR3 coding DNA: TGTGCCATAATCCGGGGGGCTAGCGGGACTAGCTCCTACAATGAGCAGTTCTTC. It specifies CAIIRGASGTSSYNEQFF.

The V call is TRBV7-9, the J call TRBJ2-3, with 9 positions matching TRBD2. V was clipped by 4 bases and J by 2 bases; unmatched bases: 10. The germline V gene encodes CDR1 SEHNR and CDR2 FQNEAQ (reference sequence). The CDR3 contains 17 residues. This chain's CDR3 is CASSSRSRLAVTDTQYF. CDR3 coding DNA: TGTGCCAGCAGCTCGCGTTCCCGACTAGCGGTCACAGATACGCAGTATTTT.

The rearrangement uses TRBV19 and TRBJ2-6, with D possibly matching TRBD2 (7 bases). The CDR3 length is 14 residues. Trimming cost V 8 bases and J 2 bases, with 10 bases left between them. Germline V gene data show CDR1 as LNHDA and CDR2 as SQIVND (reference sequence). Here the CDR3 reads CASSGGTGANVLTF. For the CDR3, the DNA is TGTGCCAGTTCGGGGGGCACTGGGGCCAACGTCCTGACTTTC.

This chain uses TRBV28 with TRBJ2-7; TRBD1 aligns across 11 bases. The CDR3 is 15 amino acids. The J segment lost 3 bases and the V segment lost 5 bases, leaving 6 bases of the junction unmatched. From germline, CDR1 is MDHEN and CDR2 SYDVKM. As DNA, the CDR3 is TGTGCCAGCAGTCGACCGGGACAGGGGGACTACGAGCAGTACTTC. Translating it yields CASSRPGQGDYEQYF.

The CDR3 coding sequence is TGTGCCAGCAGCGTAGGGACAGGCAAAGGAAACACCATATATTTT. It codes for CASSVGTGKGNTIYF. The chain combines TRBV9 with TRBJ1-3, with TRBD1 matching 7 bases. The ends lost 0 bases at V and 4 bases at J; junction bases unmatched: 4. The CDR3 is 15 residues long. Germline V gene lookup returns CDR1 SGDLS and CDR2 YYNGEE.

The chain uses TRBV5-6 and TRBJ1-1; TRBD1 is a possible D gene (5 bases). The ends were cut back, 3 bases at V and 4 bases at J, with 10 bases in the middle. CDR1 SGHDT and CDR2 YYEEEE come from the germline V gene. The CDR3 is 13 amino acids. The CDR3 protein is CASSWGRATEAFF. The CDR3 coding sequence is TGTGCCAGCAGCTGGGGGAGGGCCACTGAAGCTTTCTTT.

The CDR3 loop reads CASSIEPVNEKLFF. CDR3 nucleotide sequence: TGTGCCAGTAGTATAGAACCGGTGAATGAAAAACTGTTTTTT. The chain combines TRBV19 with TRBJ1-4; D unresolved. Trimming took 0 bases from V and 5 from J, leaving 7 bases between them. In germline, CDR1 is LNHDA, CDR2 SQIVND (reference sequence). This CDR3 region has 14 residues.

The chain uses TRBV6-5 and TRBJ1-6; 8 bases map to TRBD1. J was trimmed by 6 bases and V by 5 bases; bases with no gene match: 3. CDR3 length: 14 residues. Germline lookup yields CDR1 MNHEY and CDR2 SVGAGI. The chain's CDR3 is CASSLTGGNSPLHF. CDR3 coding DNA: TGTGCCAGCAGTCTTACAGGGGGTAATTCACCCCTCCACTTT.